This TCR beta chain stems from a study of blood T cells in healthy people across ages. Broader study findings: Roughly linearly, TCR beta diversity per million T cells fell as age increased.

This clonotype was recorded a few times. What it binds is unknown. Together with a sample-barcoded 5' primer, a J-beta primer mix was included in a second PCR lasting about 6 to 11 cycles. All samples gave at least 2.5 million CDR3-containing paired-end reads. TCRdb reprocessed the 5' RACE reads via MiXCR and lists one record per CDR3 protein. The table lists 1.5 million to 1.8 million distinct CDR3 sequences, roughly 43% of them singletons. The sequencing sample was made of blood. The receptor was isolated from a woman between 18 and 30 years old in good health.

CDR3 loop: CASSLDGAGDGQPQHF. CDR3 in DNA: TGTGCCAGCAGCTTAGATGGGGCAGGGGATGGTCAGCCCCAGCATTTT. J is TRBJ1-5 and V is TRBV7-2; weak D call: TRBD1 (6 bases). The germline V gene encodes CDR1 SGHTA and CDR2 FQGNSA. The V end was cut by 1 base, the J end by 6 bases, with 16 bases between. The CDR3 is 16 amino acids.